This T cell receptor beta chain stems from a study of shared clonotypes between healthy human individuals. CDR3 length: 15 residues. V was cut by 5 bases and J by 2 bases, with 14 bases left in between. CDR1 and CDR2 (germline): SEHNR, FQNEAQ (reference sequence). Libraries were prepared by immunoSEQ multiplex PCR; TCRdb keeps only in-frame clonotypes and omits some of them. The sample records roughly 720,000 clones, roughly 87% being singletons. The sample taken for sequencing was memory CD8+ T cells from PBMCs. The subset here: CD45RO+ cells pooled with CCR7-negative TemRA cells. The chain has TRBV7-9 and TRBJ2-3, with D tentatively TRBD2 (6 bases). This receptor was identified in a man younger than 35 in good health. Some clones in this sample may be carry-over from other donors' samples. The CDR3 reads CASSTRTTYTDTQYF. The CDR3 coding sequence is TGTGCCAGCAGCACCCGGACTACCTACACAGATACGCAGTATTTT.